Below, 14 T cell receptor beta chains from the same sample are listed, as sequenced in a study of cytomegalovirus exposure and HLA in healthy donors (dated 2017 in TCRdb). Libraries were built with the immunoSEQ multiplex PCR assay. The multiplex PCR relied on a mix of 60 forward primers for TCR Vbeta segments and 13 reverse primers for TCR Jbeta segments. The clones in this table, taken by TCRdb from immuneACCESS, are in-frame only. Not every clone is retained; where verified, under half of the shortfall comes from an unresolved V gene, and the cause of the rest is unknown. Present in this sample are some 140,000 clones, around 79% of which were seen just once. In total, the top ten clones hold 8.8% of the sample. Sequencing was done on a sample of PBMCs. Receptor source: a woman between 50 and 59 years old in good health and CMV-seropositive.

This sequence joins TRBV2 and TRBJ1-5; D is undetermined. With 6 bases removed from V and 3 bases from J, the gap between germline ends came to 9 bases. Germline V gene lookup returns CDR1 SNHLY and CDR2 FYNNEI. The CDR3 has 13 residues. CDR3 sequence: CASRGDHNQPQHF. The CDR3 nucleotides read TGTGCCAGCAGGGGAGACCACAATCAGCCCCAGCATTTT.

The gene calls are TRBV7-9 and TRBJ2-7; TRBD2 might be the D (6 bases). The length of the CDR3 is 14 residues. The germline V and J ends were trimmed by 1 base and 3 bases, with 10 bases remaining between them. In germline, CDR1 is SEHNR, CDR2 FQNEAQ (reference sequence). CDR3 nucleotide sequence: TGTGCCAGCAGCTTAGACAGGAGGGGCTACGAGCAGTACTTC. Encoded protein: CASSLDRRGYEQYF.

This chain links TRBV5-6 with TRBJ2-7; D might be TRBD2 (5 bases). Trimming removed 0 bases from V and 2 bases from J, with 12 bases in between. This CDR3 has 15 residues. Per germline, CDR1 SGHDT and CDR2 YYEEEE. CDR3 bases: TGTGCCAGCAGCTTGGGTCGAGGGTGGACCTACGAGCAGTACTTC. Amino acids: CASSLGRGWTYEQYF.

The chain couples TRBV6-4 to TRBJ1-2; D is undetermined. Germline-derived CDR1 and CDR2 are MRHNA and SNTAGT. V gave up 6 bases and J gave up 7 bases, with 9 bases separating them. CDR3 size: 11 residues. The DNA for the CDR3 is TGTGCCAGCAGGGGCACCGTTGGCTACACCTTC. Its translation is CASRGTVGYTF.

This rearrangement joins TRBV5-1 to TRBJ2-7; TRBD1 might be the D (5 bases). Germline values: CDR1 SGHRS, CDR2 YFSETQ. V was clipped by 0 bases and J by 5 bases, with 12 bases between them. The CDR3 extends over 14 amino acids. CDR3 bases: TGCGCCAGCAGCTTGGATCAGGGATTTAACGAGCAGTACTTC. It is translated as CASSLDQGFNEQYF.

V gene TRBV5-1 combines with J gene TRBJ2-5; TRBD2 matches 9 bases. The J call may be in error: the DNA end matches TRBJ2-7 better. The CDR3 covers 14 residues. Germline V CDR1 and CDR2: SGHRS, YFSETQ. The CDR3 loop is CASSSSQAGGEQYF. CDR3 bases: TGCGCCAGCAGCTCCTCACAAGCGGGGGGCGAGCAGTACTTC.

V gene TRBV30 combines with J gene TRBJ1-3; 12 bases map to TRBD1. Unmatched junction bases numbered 2, after V lost 0 bases and J lost 2 bases. The CDR3 length is 16 residues. Germline V gives CDR1 GTSNPN, CDR2 SVGIG (reference sequence). In DNA form, the CDR3 reads TGTGCCTGGAGTGTGAGGGACAGGGGGCCTGGAAACACCATATATTTT. Its protein is CAWSVRDRGPGNTIYF.

The rearrangement links TRBV4-3 to TRBJ1-5, with a weak D call TRBD1 (5 bases). This CDR3 region has 15 residues. The germline gives CDR1 LGHNA, CDR2 YSLEER. The V and J ends lost 1 base and 1 base respectively, with 8 bases between them. The CDR3 spells CASSQVAGSNQPQHF. The CDR3 DNA sequence: TGCGCCAGCAGCCAAGTGGCAGGGAGCAATCAGCCCCAGCATTTT.

V gene TRBV28 combines with J gene TRBJ1-1; 7 bases fit TRBD1. Germline loops: CDR1 MDHEN, CDR2 SYDVKM. The CDR3 loop spans 13 amino acids. Trimming took 4 bases from V and 4 from J; bases not matched to a gene: 3. The CDR3 reads CASSWGQITEAFF. For the CDR3, the DNA is TGTGCCAGCAGTTGGGGACAGATCACTGAAGCTTTCTTT.

The V call is TRBV28, the J call TRBJ1-5, with D maybe TRBD1 (6 bases). Between the trimmed V and J ends, which lost 7 bases and 4 bases, there was a span of 17 bases. Germline CDR1 reads MDHEN; CDR2 reads SYDVKM. CDR3 length equals 15 residues. The CDR3, as DNA: TGTGCCAGCAATAGGCGTCGGACAGATAATCAGCCCCAGCATTTT. It is translated as CASNRRRTDNQPQHF.

This chain links TRBV27 with TRBJ2-1, with TRBD2 identical over 7 bases. Germline CDR1 is MNHEY and CDR2 is SMNVEV (reference sequence). This CDR3 spans 15 amino acids. V gave up 7 bases and J gave up 0 bases; unmatched junction bases: 6. The CDR3 sequence: CASTRGTNSYNEQFF. The CDR3 nucleotides read TGTGCCAGCACCCGCGGGACTAACTCCTACAATGAGCAGTTCTTC.

This clone has more than one count but fewer than ten. The rearrangement uses TRBV6-5 and TRBJ1-2; a possible D gene is TRBD1 (6 bases). The CDR3 loop spans 14 amino acids. The germline V gene encodes CDR1 MNHEY and CDR2 SVGAGI. The V and J ends lost 5 bases and 5 bases respectively, with 15 bases between them. The CDR3 DNA is TGTGCCAGCAGTCCCAATCAGGGGTGGTATGGCTACACCTTC. Amino acids: CASSPNQGWYGYTF.

The gene calls are TRBV6-6 and TRBJ1-1, with 7 bases lining up with TRBD1. This CDR3 is built from 13 residues. V gave up 5 bases and J gave up 4 bases; unmatched junction bases: 4. Germline-derived CDR1 and CDR2 are MNHNY and SVGAGI (reference sequence). Here the CDR3 reads CASSTHRGTEAFF. In DNA form, the CDR3 reads TGTGCCAGCAGTACACACAGGGGCACTGAAGCTTTCTTT.

The chain recombines TRBV2 with TRBJ1-6; D remains ambiguous. From germline, CDR1 is SNHLY and CDR2 FYNNEI. This CDR3 has 13 residues. Trimming removed 5 bases at V and 12 bases at J, with 14 bases between. The CDR3 region is CASSLTVQGPLHF. CDR3 DNA sequence: TGTGCCAGCAGTCTAACAGTCCAAGGACCCCTCCACTTT.